The 32 T cell receptor beta chains listed next were all sequenced from one sample in a study of siplizumab effects on memory and regulatory T cells. Assay: immunoSEQ multiplex PCR; the TCRdb copy retains only in-frame clones and omits some. The sample has approximately 100,000 clones; about 90% are singletons. What was sequenced was non-Treg CD4+ T cells sorted from blood. These receptor sequences come from a human donor in good health.

The chain carries TRBV28 and TRBJ2-7, with TRBD2 as a possible D gene (6 bases). V lost 2 bases and J lost 3, with 11 bases in between. Per germline, CDR1 MDHEN and CDR2 SYDVKM. There are 14 residues in the CDR3. For the CDR3, the DNA is TGTGCCAGCAGTTTAAGGGACTTCGACTACGAGCAGTACTTC. Amino acids: CASSLRDFDYEQYF.

V and J are TRBV29-1 and TRBJ2-7; possible D gene TRBD2, 7 bases. V dropped 5 bases and J dropped 7 bases, with 18 bases sitting between them. CDR1 SQVTM and CDR2 ANQGSEA come from the germline V gene. The CDR3 sequence is 13 residues long. The CDR3 here is CSVTRGGGREQYF. In nucleotides, the CDR3 is TGCAGCGTTACCCGAGGGGGAGGGAGGGAGCAGTACTTC.

J is TRBJ1-2 and V is TRBV9, with D tentatively TRBD1 (6 bases). CDR3 length: 16 amino acids. V was clipped by 0 bases and J by 8 bases, with 20 bases between them. CDR1 and CDR2 (germline): SGDLS, YYNGEE. CDR3 sequence: CASSVGVGARREGYTF. CDR3 bases: TGTGCCAGCAGCGTAGGTGTGGGGGCCCGGAGGGAAGGCTACACCTTC.

CDR3 nucleotides: TGTGCCTGGAGTGTACGGGAGTATGGCTACACCTTC. This encodes CAWSVREYGYTF. The V call is TRBV30, the J call TRBJ1-2; D gene uncertain. Germline values: CDR1 GTSNPN, CDR2 SVGIG (reference sequence). The CDR3 is 12 amino acids. V lost 0 bases to trimming and J lost 5 bases, with 7 bases between them.

This chain uses TRBV30 with TRBJ2-1; D remains ambiguous. Trimming shortened V by 4 bases and J by 1 base, and 8 bases separated the two germline ends. This CDR3 contains 13 residues. Germline V CDR1 and CDR2: GTSNPN, SVGIG (reference sequence). The CDR3 DNA sequence: TGTGCCTGGAATTACCGATCCTACAATGAGCAGTTCTTC. Protein: CAWNYRSYNEQFF.

This chain uses TRBV9 with TRBJ2-7, with TRBD2 as a possible D gene (5 bases). The CDR3 sequence is 14 residues long. Trimming shortened V by 3 bases and J by 4 bases, and 14 bases separated the two germline ends. The germline V gene encodes CDR1 SGDLS and CDR2 YYNGEE. The CDR3 loop reads CASSATRSGYEQYF. The CDR3 DNA reads as TGTGCCAGCAGCGCCACTCGGTCGGGGTACGAGCAGTACTTC.

The chain employs TRBV12-5 and TRBJ2-1; 8 positions match TRBD1. The V gene end was trimmed by 6 bases and the J gene end by 5 bases; junction bases not matched to a gene: 6. CDR3 size: 14 residues. Germline-derived CDR1 and CDR2 are LGHNT and FRNRAP. DNA for the CDR3: TGTGCTAGTGGCTCCGGACAGGGCGACAATGAGCAGTTCTTC. This gives the protein CASGSGQGDNEQFF. Using reference TRBV12-5 and TRBJ2-1 for the parts outside the CDR3, the full variable domain is DARVTQTPRHKVTEMGQEVTMRCQPILGHNTVFWYRQTMMQGLELLAYFRNRAPLDDSGMPKDRFSAEMPDATLATLKIQPSEPRDSAVYFCASGSGQGDNEQFFGPGTRLTVL.

The chain links TRBV5-1 to TRBJ2-3; possibly TRBD1 for D (5 bases). Deletions cut 0 bases from V and 7 bases from J, with 18 bases between. CDR1 is SGHRS, CDR2 YFSETQ, per germline. The CDR3 extends over 16 amino acids. CDR3 sequence reads: CASSLAPTGGSHTQYF. The CDR3 bases are TGCGCCAGCAGCTTGGCCCCTACAGGTGGTTCGCATACGCAGTATTTT.

This clone was observed once. The rearrangement uses TRBV4-3 and TRBJ2-3; 10 bases match TRBD1. Trimming took 6 bases from V and 5 from J; bases not matched to a gene: 8. The CDR3 length is 15 residues. Looked up from germline, CDR1 is LGHNA and CDR2 is YSLEER. The CDR3 here is CASRPGTGVGDTQYF. CDR3 bases: TGCGCCAGCAGACCCGGGACAGGGGTCGGAGATACGCAGTATTTT.

The chain uses TRBV6-5 and TRBJ2-7, with 9 bases identical to TRBD2. J was trimmed by 2 bases and V by 8 bases; bases with no gene match: 10. This CDR3 is built from 15 residues. The germline gives CDR1 MNHEY, CDR2 SVGAGI. DNA of the CDR3: TGTGCCAGCGCCGTCGCGGGGGGGAGCCCCTACGAGCAGTACTTC. Amino acids: CASAVAGGSPYEQYF.

The CDR3 region is CASSLEQGPPYEQYF. The CDR3 nucleotides read TGCGCCAGCAGCTTGGAACAGGGCCCCCCCTACGAGCAGTACTTC. The rearrangement joins TRBV5-1 to TRBJ2-7, with a weak D call TRBD1 (6 bases). Looked up from germline, CDR1 is SGHRS and CDR2 is YFSETQ. The germline V and J ends were trimmed by 0 bases and 2 bases, with 12 bases remaining between them. CDR3 length: 15 residues.

This chain's CDR3 is CASSLEGGNRGSEQYF. DNA for the CDR3: TGTGCCAGCAGCTTAGAAGGGGGGAACAGGGGAAGCGAGCAGTACTTC. This chain links TRBV7-8 with TRBJ2-7, with a possible D match to TRBD1 (7 bases). V was shortened by 1 base and J by 6 bases, with 19 bases between the two germline ends. The CDR3 covers 16 residues. The germline V gene has CDR1 SGHVS and CDR2 FQNEAQ.

This chain links TRBV2 with TRBJ1-3; 10 bases match TRBD1. The ends lost 6 bases at V and 2 bases at J; junction bases unmatched: 1. The CDR3 contains 14 residues. Germline V lookup: CDR1 SNHLY, CDR2 FYNNEI. CDR3 in DNA: TGTGCCAGCAGGGACAGGGGGACTGGAAACACCATATATTTT. It yields the protein CASRDRGTGNTIYF.

V and J are TRBV4-2 and TRBJ2-3; TRBD1 matches 7 bases. The V and J ends lost 0 bases and 0 bases, in that order; junction bases with no gene match: 6. The CDR3 extends over 17 amino acids. Per germline, CDR1 LGHNA and CDR2 YNFKEQ. CDR3 loop: CASSQEAQGSSTDTQYF. The CDR3 DNA follows: TGTGCCAGCAGCCAAGAAGCACAGGGGAGTAGCACAGATACGCAGTATTTT.

The rearrangement links TRBV7-3 to TRBJ2-2; 8 bases agree with TRBD2. This CDR3 has 13 residues. Germline V CDR1 and CDR2: SGHTA, FQGTGA. J gave up 4 bases and V 8 bases, and 3 bases lay outside the gene matches. The CDR3 here is CASRREVTGELFF. The CDR3 DNA reads as TGTGCCAGCCGGCGGGAGGTCACCGGGGAGCTGTTTTTT.

The chain has TRBV29-1 and TRBJ1-5, with no clear D. V was pared by 7 bases and J by 6 bases, with 16 bases between. Germline V lookup: CDR1 SQVTM, CDR2 ANQGSEA. The CDR3 is 13 residues long. CDR3: CSGLEGFGQPQHF. DNA of the CDR3: TGCAGCGGGCTGGAGGGATTTGGTCAGCCCCAGCATTTT.

This clone was picked up a small number of times. The chain recombines TRBV5-1 with TRBJ1-2, with 7 nucleotides matching TRBD1. Germline loops: CDR1 SGHRS, CDR2 YFSETQ. The length of the CDR3 is 14 residues. Trimming cost V 0 bases and J 8 bases; bases outside gene matches: 7. CDR3 sequence (DNA): TGCGCCAGCAGCTTGGCCGTAAACAGGGGCGGCTACACCTTC. This sequence encodes CASSLAVNRGGYTF.

This chain joins TRBV27 and TRBJ2-7, with D possibly being TRBD2 (6 bases). The CDR3 extends over 15 amino acids. Germline V CDR1 and CDR2: MNHEY, SMNVEV (reference sequence). Trimming removed 3 bases at V and 4 bases at J, with 16 bases between. CDR3 region: CASSFGGMIEYEQYF. The CDR3 DNA reads TGTGCCAGCAGTTTCGGGGGTATGATCGAGTACGAGCAGTACTTC.

This clone was observed a handful of times. The chain combines TRBV12-5 with TRBJ1-1; no reliable D call. Germline V gene data show CDR1 as LGHNT and CDR2 as FRNRAP. V was pared by 6 bases and J by 5 bases, with 10 bases between. This CDR3 is 12 amino acids long. The CDR3 nucleotides read TGTGCTAGTGGGGCAGGATGGACTGAAGCTTTCTTT. Protein sequence: CASGAGWTEAFF.

The chain is built from TRBV7-2 and TRBJ2-2; 8 nucleotides agree with TRBD1. This CDR3 comprises 15 residues. Germline V CDR1 and CDR2: SGHTA, FQGNSA. Germline trimming cut 5 bases from V and 4 bases from J; bases unmatched to any gene: 6. CDR3 in DNA: TGTGCCAGCAGCGTTACAGGGGGGCTCACCGGGGAGCTGTTTTTT. This sequence encodes CASSVTGGLTGELFF.

The V call is TRBV6-5, the J call TRBJ2-3; no clear D. The V gene lost 4 bases and the J gene lost 7 bases, with 18 bases spanning the gap. The CDR3 sequence is 15 residues long. Germline CDR1 and CDR2: MNHEY and SVGAGI. In DNA form, the CDR3 reads TGTGCCAGCAGTTCAGTCCGGGTATTGGCCTATACGCAGTATTTT. It encodes CASSSVRVLAYTQYF.

The rearrangement joins TRBV4-2 to TRBJ2-1, with 14 bases matching TRBD2. The CDR3 length is 18 residues. With 4 bases clipped from V and 0 bases from J, the junction kept 5 bases outside the gene matches. CDR1 and CDR2 from the germline V gene are LGHNA and YNFKEQ. CDR3 in DNA: TGTGCCAGCAGCCCCCCCGGGACTAGCGGGAGCTCCTACAATGAGCAGTTCTTC. This encodes CASSPPGTSGSSYNEQFF.

The rearrangement uses TRBV6-1 and TRBJ1-5; 8 bases fit TRBD1. V was clipped by 4 bases and J by 7 bases; unmatched bases: 9. The CDR3 has 15 amino acids. Germline CDR1 MNHNS, CDR2 SASEGT. In DNA form, the CDR3 reads TGTGCCAGCAGTGTTTTACAGGGGGGAAGACAGCCCCAGCATTTT. This translates into CASSVLQGGRQPQHF.

The rearrangement joins TRBV5-4 to TRBJ2-7; D is possibly TRBD1 or TRBD2 (5 bases each). Germline V gene data show CDR1 as SGHNT and CDR2 as YYREEE (reference sequence). There are 13 residues in the CDR3. V lost 1 base and J lost 6, with 11 bases in between. As DNA, the CDR3 is TGTGCCAGCAGCTTGCGCCCCGGGGCCGAGCAGTACTTC. This translates into CASSLRPGAEQYF. The entire variable domain, with the rest obtained from reference TRBV5-4 and TRBJ2-7, is as follows: ETGVTQSPTHLIKTRGQQVTLRCSSQSGHNTVSWYQQALGQGPQFIFQYYREEENGRGNFPPRFSGLQFPNYSSELNVNALELDDSALYLCASSLRPGAEQYFGPGTRLTVT.

This chain joins TRBV5-1 and TRBJ2-5, with D tentatively TRBD1 (6 bases). The CDR3 consists of 16 residues. Germline V gives CDR1 SGHRS, CDR2 YFSETQ. Between the trimmed V and J ends, which lost 0 bases and 2 bases, there was a span of 14 bases. DNA for the CDR3: TGCGCCAGCAGCTTGGTAGCCCCGGACAGACAAGAGACCCAGTACTTC. This sequence encodes CASSLVAPDRQETQYF.

This clone has a handful of counts. V and J are TRBV5-1 and TRBJ1-1, with D possibly TRBD1 on 6 matching bases. The CDR3 contains 14 residues. CDR1 and CDR2 from the germline V gene are SGHRS and YFSETQ. Trimming cost V 7 bases and J 6 bases, with 19 bases left between them. The CDR3 sequence: CASFRAGGNSEAFF. The CDR3 coding sequence is TGCGCCAGCTTCCGAGCGGGGGGCAATTCTGAAGCTTTCTTT.

The genes are TRBV7-8 and TRBJ2-2; 10 nucleotides agree with TRBD2. This CDR3 spans 16 amino acids. Per the germline V gene, CDR1 is SGHVS and CDR2 is FQNEAQ. The junction had 8 bases not matched to a gene; V was cut back by 3 bases and J by 7 bases. Here the CDR3 DNA reads TGTGCCAGCAGCTTCCAAGCGGGAGGGTTAATCGGGGAGCTGTTTTTT. Amino acid sequence: CASSFQAGGLIGELFF. The complete variable domain, with remaining parts taken from reference TRBV7-8 and TRBJ2-2, reads GAGVSQSPRYKVAKRGQDVALRCDPISGHVSLFWYQQALGQGPEFLTYFQNEAQLDKSGLPSDRFFAERPEGSVSTLKIQRTQQEDSAVYLCASSFQAGGLIGELFFGEGSRLTVL.

For the CDR3, the DNA is TGCAGTGCCCAGCGGGACACTGAAGCTTTCTTT. This codes for CSAQRDTEAFF. The V call is TRBV20-1, the J call TRBJ1-1; D gene ambiguous. This CDR3 has 11 amino acids. The V and J ends lost 6 bases and 3 bases respectively, with 8 bases between them. Germline V gene lookup returns CDR1 DFQATT and CDR2 SNEGSKA (reference sequence).

The chain uses TRBV11-3 and TRBJ2-1; TRBD2 agrees at 7 bases. This CDR3 comprises 12 residues. Germline CDR1 and CDR2: SGHNT and YENEEA. The J segment lost 6 bases and the V segment lost 8 bases, leaving 4 bases of the junction unmatched. The CDR3 nucleotides read TGTGCCAGCGGGGGAGGGCTCAATGAGCAGTTCTTC. This sequence encodes CASGGGLNEQFF.

Written as DNA, the CDR3 is TGCAGTGCTGCTTCTAACAATGAGCAGTTCTTC. It encodes CSAASNNEQFF. V gene TRBV20-1 combines with J gene TRBJ2-1, with D unclear. V lost 5 bases to trimming and J lost 5 bases, with 7 bases between them. The CDR3 sequence is 11 residues long. CDR1 is DFQATT and CDR2 is SNEGSKA in the germline V gene (reference sequence).

This clone has only one observation. The chain links TRBV29-1 to TRBJ1-1; no definite D call. CDR1 is SQVTM and CDR2 is ANQGSEA in the germline V gene. V lost 4 bases to trimming and J lost 2 bases, with 8 bases between them. The CDR3 is 12 amino acids. In DNA form, the CDR3 reads TGCAGCGTTGGGCGAGGAAACACTGAAGCTTTCTTT. Its protein is CSVGRGNTEAFF.

The chain employs TRBV19 and TRBJ1-4; D ambiguous. Germline lookup yields CDR1 LNHDA and CDR2 SQIVND (reference sequence). Trimming removed 4 bases at V and 8 bases at J, with 11 bases between. The CDR3 contains 13 residues. The CDR3 region is CASSRRTEEKLFF. The CDR3 bases are TGTGCCAGTAGTAGACGGACGGAGGAAAAACTGTTTTTT.